The sequence of this T cell receptor (beta chain) was determined in a study of vaccination and CD4 T cells after COVID-19. About the research overall: Spike peptides, overlapping and drawn from SARS-CoV-2, HCoV-NL63, HCoV-OC43 and HCoV-229E, were used to stimulate cells.

Treatment of the sample: roughly 10-day PBMC culture with coronavirus spike peptide pools or control peptides (ViraFEST assay). Expanded clonotypes were found by TCR sequencing after peptide-pool stimulation (ViraFEST). Sequence data for DNA of cultured CD4+ T cells were generated by the Oncomine TCR Beta short-read assay. Genomic DNA extraction was carried out from cultured CD4+ T cells. TCRdb re-derived calls from the PCR reads in MiXCR, one entry per CDR3 protein. In the table there are more than 9,500 distinct CDR3 sequences, around 50% of which are singletons. Germline V lookup: CDR1 MNHEY, CDR2 SVGAGI. The CDR3 runs 15 residues. Worth noting for this clonotype: The antigen remains unidentified. At one of its ends the junction is not consistent with the germline gene, which may arise from a read error.

The specimen comprised cultured CD4+ T cells from blood, sampled after SARS-CoV-2 vaccination. The sequence was obtained from a human donor with COVID-19. The chain is built from TRBV6-5 and TRBJ2-2; possible D gene TRBD2, 5 bases. The CDR3 bases are TGTGACAGCAGTTACCGGGAAACAAACACCGGGGAGCTGTTTTTT. It yields the protein CDSSYRETNTGELFF.